The source of this T cell receptor (beta chain) is a study of T cells in Graves' hyperthyroidism and ophthalmopathy. Study outcomes and limitations: Most expanded thyroid clonotypes above 0.001 recurred in blood.

This CDR3 has 13 amino acids. The V gene lost 4 bases and the J gene lost 5 bases, with 12 bases spanning the gap. Germline V gene lookup returns CDR1 SGHDN and CDR2 FVKESK. In the case of this clonotype: As yet, its antigen is unknown.

Among the patients, aged 18 to 65, hyperthyroidism was newly diagnosed and had lasted under 2 months. A patient was excluded if there was uncontrolled infection, other autoimmune disease, pregnancy or lactation. The PBMCs had their origin in approximately 10 ml of fresh peripheral blood. Amplification of TCR beta CDR3 regions was performed using RNA transcripts as template. RT-PCR in the first round (using the HTBI primer set) targeted the TCR CDR3. From the multiplex PCR reads, TCRdb called clonotypes with MiXCR, one entry per CDR3 protein. The table has roughly 800,000 distinct CDR3 sequences, more than 30% seen once; the top ten hold approximately 8.7%.

The TCR originated in a young man with Graves' hyperthyroidism. The sample taken for sequencing was blood. The chain links TRBV14 to TRBJ2-7; tentatively, D is TRBD1 (6 bases). The CDR3 DNA is TGTGCCAGCAGCCTTCAACAGGGCCACGAGCAGTACTTC. Translation: CASSLQQGHEQYF.